Sequencing of this TCR beta chain was carried out in a study of blood T cells in healthy people across ages. Combining a sample-barcoded 5' primer with a J-beta primer mix, a second PCR ran for 7 to 11 cycles. TCRdb redid the calling of the 5' RACE reads with MiXCR, one entry per CDR3 protein. Of about 930,000 distinct CDR3 sequences detected, 25% to 35% appear once; the ten largest clones hold around 9.6%. Concerning this clonotype itself: Its cognate antigen is unknown.

General study points: In the absence of known donor CMV status, changes in expanded clonotypes were possibly confounded. Older age went with lower TCR beta diversity per million T cells, in a roughly linear way.

Germline CDR1 reads DFQATT; CDR2 reads SNEGSKA (reference sequence). CDR3 size: 15 residues. V lost 5 bases to trimming and J lost 0 bases, with 14 bases between them. This sample was shared with a second study, whose subject was T cells of mothers and their children. This second study says: Regardless of relatedness, pairs show thymic selection shaping TCR recombination output in a similar manner. Related mother-child pairs showed slightly, non-significantly higher overlap than unrelated pairs.

This TCR was recovered from a woman between 35 and 50 years old in good health. This chain connects TRBV20-1 to TRBJ1-5; no firm D call. The sample comprised blood. CDR3 in DNA: TGCAGTGCTCTCGGAGACGGTCATAGCAATCAGCCCCAGCATTTT. This gives the protein CSALGDGHSNQPQHF.